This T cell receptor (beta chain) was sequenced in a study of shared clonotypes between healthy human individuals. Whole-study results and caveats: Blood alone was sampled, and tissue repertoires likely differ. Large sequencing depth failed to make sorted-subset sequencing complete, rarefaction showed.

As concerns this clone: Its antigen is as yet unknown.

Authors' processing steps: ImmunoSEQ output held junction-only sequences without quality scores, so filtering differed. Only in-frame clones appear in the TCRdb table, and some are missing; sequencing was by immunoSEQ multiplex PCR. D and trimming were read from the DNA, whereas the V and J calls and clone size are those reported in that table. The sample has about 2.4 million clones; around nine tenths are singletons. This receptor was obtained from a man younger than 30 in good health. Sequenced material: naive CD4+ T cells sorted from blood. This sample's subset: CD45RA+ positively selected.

The CDR3 bases are TGTGCCACCAGCAGAGCCCTGTTTATGAACGAGCAGTACTTC. It encodes CATSRALFMNEQYF. V gene TRBV15 combines with J gene TRBJ2-7; D is undetermined. Germline V gives CDR1 LNHNV, CDR2 YYDKDF (reference sequence). V was trimmed by 1 base and J by 5 bases, leaving 12 bases between them. The length of the CDR3 is 14 residues.